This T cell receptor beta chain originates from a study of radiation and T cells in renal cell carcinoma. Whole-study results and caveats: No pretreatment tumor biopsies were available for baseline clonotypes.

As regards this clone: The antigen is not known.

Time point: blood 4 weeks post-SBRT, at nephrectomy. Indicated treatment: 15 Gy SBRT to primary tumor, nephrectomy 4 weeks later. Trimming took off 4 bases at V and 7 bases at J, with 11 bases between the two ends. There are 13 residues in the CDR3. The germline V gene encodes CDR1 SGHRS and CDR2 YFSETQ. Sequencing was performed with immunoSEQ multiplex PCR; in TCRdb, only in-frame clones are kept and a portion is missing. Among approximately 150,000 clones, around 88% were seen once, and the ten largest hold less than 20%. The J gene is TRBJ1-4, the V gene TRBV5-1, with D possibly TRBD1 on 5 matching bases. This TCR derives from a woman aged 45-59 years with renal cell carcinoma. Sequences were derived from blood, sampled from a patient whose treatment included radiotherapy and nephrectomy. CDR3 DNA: TGCGCCAGCAGCCCCGGGACGGCTGAAAAACTGTTTTTT. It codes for CASSPGTAEKLFF.